The 23 T cell receptor beta chains given below trace back to one sample, sequenced in a study of glioma-infiltrating T cells. Using RNA template, CDR3s of TCR alpha and beta were amplified with iRepertoire arm-PCR. TCRdb ran MiXCR on the multiplex PCR reads and lists one entry per CDR3 protein. The sample comprises under 200,000 distinct CDR3 sequences, roughly two fifths of which are singletons, and under 6.5% rests with the top ten. The specimen was glioma tissue, nonneoplastic brain tissue, or PBMCs (not recorded which). The receptors come from a human donor with low-grade glioma or glioblastoma, undergoing nonglioma brain surgery, or in good health (not recorded which).

This clonotype showed up many times. The chain couples TRBV20-1 to TRBJ2-1; tentatively, D is TRBD1 (6 bases). V was pared by 0 bases and J by 2 bases, with 23 bases between. Germline V gives CDR1 DFQATT, CDR2 SNEGSKA (reference sequence). There are 19 residues in the CDR3. The CDR3 region has the DNA TGCAGTGCTAGAGATTTGGATCTTTTGTTGGCAGGGGCCTACAATGAGCAGTTCTTC. Translated, it gives CSARDLDLLLAGAYNEQFF.

Comment on this clonotype: A junction end diverges from the germline sequence, so it may reflect a read error. This chain joins TRBV6-6 and TRBJ2-7, with D tentatively TRBD1 or TRBD2 (5 bases each). Germline CDR1 is MNHNY and CDR2 is SVGAGI (reference sequence). The CDR3 is 14 amino acids. The CDR3 is CASSPLEDTYEKYF. DNA of the CDR3: TGTGCCAGCAGTCCACTAGAGGACACCTACGAGAAGTACTTC.

The chain joins TRBV3-1 to TRBJ2-7; D possibly uses TRBD1 or TRBD2 (6 bases each). From germline, CDR1 is LGHDT and CDR2 YNNKEL (reference sequence). This CDR3 has 15 amino acids. Trimming shortened V by 3 bases and J by 6 bases, and 18 bases separated the two germline ends. The CDR3 coding sequence is TGTGCCAGCAGCCAGACGACTAGGGGGGTCCTCGAGCAGTACTTC. Translation gives CASSQTTRGVLEQYF.

Many counts were recorded for this clonotype. V is TRBV4-2 and J is TRBJ2-1; TRBD2 agrees at 12 bases. Germline CDR1 reads LGHNA; CDR2 reads YNFKEQ. The length of the CDR3 is 18 residues. V lost 0 bases, J lost 10 bases, and 13 bases stayed unmatched. The CDR3 bases are TGTGCCAGCAGCCAAGATTTGATGCTAGCGGGAGGGCCGGGGGAGCAGTTCTTC. Translated, it gives CASSQDLMLAGGPGEQFF.

The table lists this clonotype with many counts. The chain is built from TRBV2 and TRBJ2-3; possible D gene TRBD1, 6 bases. Trimming cost V 2 bases and J 4 bases, with 10 bases left between them. The CDR3 runs 14 residues. Germline CDR1 and CDR2: SNHLY and FYNNEI. CDR3 nucleotides: TGTGCCAGCAGTGAAAGACAGGTGGCAGATACGCAGTATTTT. Residues: CASSERQVADTQYF.

This chain connects TRBV6-5 to TRBJ1-2, with TRBD1 as a possible D gene (5 bases). CDR3 length: 14 amino acids. The V gene's germline CDR1 is MNHEY and CDR2 SVGAGI. Trimming took off 7 bases at V and 8 bases at J, with 20 bases between the two ends. CDR3 residues: CASTSRLDKGGYTF. The CDR3 coding sequence is TGTGCCAGCACCTCTCGACTGGACAAGGGCGGCTACACCTTC.

In its sample, this clonotype was seen many times. V is TRBV20-1 and J is TRBJ2-1; possible D gene TRBD2, 6 bases. The germline gives CDR1 DFQATT, CDR2 SNEGSKA (reference sequence). The V gene lost 6 bases and the J gene lost 7 bases, with 22 bases spanning the gap. The CDR3 extends over 15 amino acids. CDR3 sequence: CSAVPVAGPGNEQFF. The CDR3 DNA is TGCAGTGCCGTCCCGGTTGCGGGACCTGGTAATGAGCAGTTCTTC.

Turning to this clonotype: A read error may produce the germline difference seen at one junction end. CDR3 DNA: TGCGCCAGCAACTTGGAAGCAGAGCAGTTCTTC. Encoded protein: CASNLEAEQFF. The chain combines TRBV5-1 with TRBJ2-1; D remains ambiguous. The CDR3 runs 11 residues. The germline V gene has CDR1 SGHRS and CDR2 YFSETQ.

A remark on this clonotype: Just one base apart from a much larger clone, this may be a read error. The chain links TRBV7-2 to TRBJ1-6; D remains ambiguous. This CDR3 region has 14 residues. Per germline, CDR1 SGHTA and CDR2 FQGNSA. The CDR3 is CSSSTRAANSPLHF. As DNA, the CDR3 is TGTTCCAGCAGCACTAGGGCCGCCAATTCACCCCTCCACTTT.

This clonotype was seen repeatedly, ten times or more. V gene TRBV12-3 or TRBV12-4 combines with J gene TRBJ1-1; weak D call: TRBD1 (5 bases). The CDR3 is 15 residues long. V lost 5 bases and J lost 2, with 15 bases in between. As DNA, the CDR3 is TGTGCCAGCAGTATGCCGGGACGTATCAACACTGAAGCTTTCTTT. This translates into CASSMPGRINTEAFF.

A word on this clonotype: At one end, the junction sequence differs from germline, possibly due to a read error. The genes are TRBV20-1 and TRBJ2-2, with D possibly matching TRBD2 (5 bases). Looked up from germline, CDR1 is DFQATT and CDR2 is SNEGSKA (reference sequence). The CDR3 is made up of 12 amino acids. The CDR3 here is CSASSRTWEMFF. The CDR3 DNA sequence: TGCAGTGCTAGCAGCAGGACCTGGGAGATGTTTTTT.

In its sample, this clonotype was seen a few times. Mismatch with germline at one junction end may stem from a read error. The V call is TRBV28, the J call TRBJ1-1, with TRBD1 matching 7 bases. Germline V lookup: CDR1 MDHEN, CDR2 SYDVKM. This CDR3 region has 14 residues. The CDR3 reads CASRGTGENTEDFF. The CDR3 DNA reads as TGTGCCAGCAGGGGTACAGGGGAGAACACTGAAGATTTCTTT. The full variable domain, completed using reference TRBV28 and TRBJ1-1, is DVKVTQSSRYLVKRTGEKVFLECVQDMDHENMFWYRQDPGLGLRLIYFSYDVKMKEKGDIPEGYSVSREKKERFSLILESASTNQTSMYLCASRGTGENTEDFFGQGTRLTVV.

This clonotype was seen only once. This sequence may be a read error, since a much larger clone differs from it by one base. The V gene is TRBV20-1, the J gene TRBJ1-2; D gene unclear. Germline V gene lookup returns CDR1 DFQATT and CDR2 SNEGSKA (reference sequence). The ends were cut back, 8 bases at V and 4 bases at J, with 20 bases in the middle. The CDR3 extends over 14 amino acids. The CDR3 sequence: CSTLVTGMGYGYTF. CDR3 coding DNA: TGCAGTACTCTCGTTACGGGCATGGGCTATGGCTACACCTTC.

Note on this clonotype: The junction departs from germline at one end; a sequencing error may be responsible. V and J are TRBV28 and TRBJ2-1; the match to TRBD2 covers 12 bases. The CDR3 consists of 15 residues. Germline V gene lookup returns CDR1 MDHEN and CDR2 SYDVKM. The CDR3 here is CARSRTSGNYNKQFF. The DNA of the CDR3 is TGTGCCAGGAGCCGGACTAGCGGGAATTACAATAAGCAGTTCTTC. Supplemented by reference TRBV28 and TRBJ2-1, the full variable domain reads DVKVTQSSRYLVKRTGEKVFLECVQDMDHENMFWYRQDPGLGLRLIYFSYDVKMKEKGDIPEGYSVSREKKERFSLILESASTNQTSMYLCARSRTSGNYNKQFFGPGTRLTVL.

This clonotype showed up just a few times. The gene calls are TRBV2 and TRBJ1-1, with D perhaps matching TRBD1 (5 bases). The V gene's germline CDR1 is SNHLY and CDR2 FYNNEI. The CDR3 runs 15 residues. With 11 bases removed from V and 1 base from J, the gap between germline ends came to 20 bases. As DNA, the CDR3 is TGTGCCTCCGGGGGTAGGGATCCCTCGAACACTGAAGCTTTCTTT. Amino acids: CASGGRDPSNTEAFF.

The chain employs TRBV20-1 and TRBJ2-7, with a possible D match to TRBD2 (6 bases). This CDR3 comprises 14 residues. V lost 6 bases and J lost 4, with 19 bases in between. Germline CDR1 DFQATT, CDR2 SNEGSKA (reference sequence). The CDR3 DNA reads as TGCAGTGCCCACCCCGGGACTTGGATGTACGAGCAGTACTTC. Its protein product is CSAHPGTWMYEQYF.

This sequence joins TRBV5-5 and TRBJ2-3; 10 bases agree with TRBD2. Losses at the gene ends were 4 bases for V and 2 bases for J; bases not matched to a gene: 7. This CDR3 spans 16 amino acids. Germline-derived CDR1 and CDR2 are SGHKS and YYEKEE (reference sequence). In nucleotides, the CDR3 is TGTGCCAGCAGCCTAGGGACTAGCGACAACACAGATACGCAGTATTTT. Its translation: CASSLGTSDNTDTQYF.

This clonotype was found many times. V gene TRBV28 combines with J gene TRBJ2-5; the D is unclear. Germline CDR1 MDHEN, CDR2 SYDVKM. Trimming cost V 7 bases and J 7 bases, with 13 bases left between them. The CDR3 consists of 12 residues. The CDR3 DNA reads TGTGCCAGCATCGACCCCCCAGGGACCCAGTACTTC. This translates into CASIDPPGTQYF.

Details on this clonotype: One end of the junction is discordant with germline, which a read error may explain. The V gene is TRBV7-2, the J gene TRBJ1-5; 7 bases are a match to TRBD1. The CDR3 totals 14 residues. In germline, CDR1 is SGHTA, CDR2 FQGNSA. CDR3 region: CAISSDRAEQPQHF. CDR3 DNA: TGTGCCATCAGCTCCGACAGGGCTGAGCAGCCCCAGCATTTT.

This rearrangement joins TRBV24-1 to TRBJ2-3; 10 bases align to TRBD2. The germline V gene has CDR1 KGHDR and CDR2 SFDVKD. The CDR3 length is 15 residues. The V segment lost 4 bases and the J segment 7 bases; nucleotides outside the gene matches: 7. CDR3 nucleotide sequence: TGTGCCACCAGTGACTTACGGACTAGCGGTTATACGCAGTATTTT. This encodes CATSDLRTSGYTQYF.

Concerning this clonotype: A clone one base away is much larger, so this may be a read error. The chain recombines TRBV28 with TRBJ2-2; 8 nucleotides line up with TRBD1. The CDR3 runs to 16 residues. Trimming cost V 1 base and J 6 bases; bases outside gene matches: 7. Germline values: CDR1 MDHEN, CDR2 SYDVKM. Here the CDR3 reads CASSLSGQGQSGELFF. The CDR3 DNA follows: TGTGCCAGCAGTTTATCCGGACAGGGTCAATCCGGGGAGCTGTTTTTT. The variable domain in full, with the rest retrieved from reference TRBV28 and TRBJ2-2, is DVKVTQSSRYLVKRTGEKVFLECVQDMDHENMFWYRQDPGLGLRLIYFSYDVKMKEKGDIPEGYSVSREKKERFSLILESASTNQTSMYLCASSLSGQGQSGELFFGEGSRLTVL.

On this clonotype: Given a much more abundant clone one base away, this may be a read error. The chain combines TRBV6-5 with TRBJ1-5; 10 bases agree with TRBD1. This CDR3 is built from 15 residues. Germline values: CDR1 MNHEY, CDR2 SVGAGI. CDR3 protein: CASSSTGQGGQPKHF. For the CDR3, the DNA is TGTGCCAGCAGTTCCACCGGACAGGGGGGTCAGCCCAAGCATTTT.

The V call is TRBV6-5, the J call TRBJ2-7; D unresolved. Per the germline V gene, CDR1 is MNHEY and CDR2 is SVGAGI. The ends were cut back, 4 bases at V and 3 bases at J, with 22 bases in the middle. The length of the CDR3 is 17 residues. Here the CDR3 reads CASSLASVRPNLYEQYF. CDR3 DNA sequence: TGTGCCAGCAGTTTAGCCAGCGTGCGGCCTAACCTCTACGAGCAGTACTTC.